The next 2 T cell receptor beta chains were all read from a single sample in a study of blood T cell repertoires in COVID-19. Clones were read by immunoSEQ multiplex PCR, and TCRdb kept only the in-frame ones, dropping some. The sample includes some 310,000 clones, about nine tenths seen only once; the top ten take less than 3%. Material for sequencing was peripheral blood. These receptors were obtained from a woman in her thirties with COVID-19, enrolled during active disease.

This chain joins TRBV28 and TRBJ1-5; TRBD1 aligns across 7 bases. With V trimmed by 5 bases and J by 5 bases, 6 bases remained unmatched. This CDR3 comprises 14 residues. CDR1 MDHEN and CDR2 SYDVKM come from the germline V gene. CDR3 coding DNA: TGTGCCAGCAGTATTCGACAGGGCCATCAGCCCCAGCATTTT. It is translated as CASSIRQGHQPQHF.

The V and J genes are TRBV19 and TRBJ1-5, with unresolved D. Germline V gene sequence: CDR1 LNHDA, CDR2 SQIVND (reference sequence). With 5 bases removed from V and 4 bases from J, the gap between germline ends came to 9 bases. CDR3 length: 13 residues. In DNA, the CDR3 is TGTGCCAGTAGTCGCGACGGGAATCAGCCCCAGCATTTT. This codes for CASSRDGNQPQHF.